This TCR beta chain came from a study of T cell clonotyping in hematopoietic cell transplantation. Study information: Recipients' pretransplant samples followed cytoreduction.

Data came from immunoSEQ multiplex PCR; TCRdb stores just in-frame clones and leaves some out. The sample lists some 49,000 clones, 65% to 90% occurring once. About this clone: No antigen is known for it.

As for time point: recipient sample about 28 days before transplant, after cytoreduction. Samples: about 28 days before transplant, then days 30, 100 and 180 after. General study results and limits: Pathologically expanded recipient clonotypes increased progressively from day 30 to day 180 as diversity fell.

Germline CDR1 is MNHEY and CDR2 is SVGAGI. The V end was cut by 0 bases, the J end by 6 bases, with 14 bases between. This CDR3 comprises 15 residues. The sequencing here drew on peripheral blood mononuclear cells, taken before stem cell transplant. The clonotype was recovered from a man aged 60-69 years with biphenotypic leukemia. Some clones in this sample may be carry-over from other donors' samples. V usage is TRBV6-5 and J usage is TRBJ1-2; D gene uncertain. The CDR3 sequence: CASSYSNTPRDGYTF. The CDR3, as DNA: TGTGCCAGCAGTTACTCGAACACCCCGAGGGATGGCTACACCTTC.